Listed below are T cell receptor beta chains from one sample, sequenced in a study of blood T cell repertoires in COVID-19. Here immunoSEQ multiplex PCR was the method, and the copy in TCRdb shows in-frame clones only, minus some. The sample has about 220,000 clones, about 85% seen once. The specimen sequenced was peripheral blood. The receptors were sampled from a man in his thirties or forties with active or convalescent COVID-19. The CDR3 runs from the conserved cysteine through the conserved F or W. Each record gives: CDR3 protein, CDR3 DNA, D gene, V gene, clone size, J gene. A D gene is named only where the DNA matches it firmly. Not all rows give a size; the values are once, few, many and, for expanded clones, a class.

CDR3: CASSPGAGQGYYSNQPQHF; DNA: TGTGCCAGCAGCCCGGGGGCCGGACAGGGCTATTATAGCAATCAGCCCCAGCATTTT; D: TRBD1; V: TRBV7-9; size: .; J: TRBJ1-5
CDR3: CASSLGTSGRPRGAKNIQYF; DNA: TGCGCCAGCAGCTTGGGGACTAGCGGGAGGCCTCGCGGGGCCAAAAACATTCAGTACTTC; D: TRBD2; V: TRBV5-1; size: .; J: TRBJ2-4
CDR3: CSVEGPTTSGSYNEQFF; DNA: TGCAGCGTTGAAGGACCCACGACTAGCGGTTCCTACAATGAGCAGTTCTTC; D: TRBD2; V: TRBV29-1; size: .; J: TRBJ2-1
CDR3: CASSLAGGPEQFF; DNA: TGTGCCAGCAGCTTAGCGGGAGGGCCTGAGCAGTTCTTC; D: TRBD2; V: TRBV11-3; size: .; J: TRBJ2-1
CDR3: CAWTSGTYEQYF; DNA: TGTGCCTGGACTAGCGGTACCTACGAGCAGTACTTC; D: TRBD2; V: TRBV30; size: .; J: TRBJ2-7
CDR3: CASSELAGGYEQYF; DNA: TGCGCCAGCAGCGAACTAGCGGGGGGCTACGAGCAGTACTTC; D: TRBD2; V: TRBV4-3; size: .; J: TRBJ2-7
CDR3: CASSQDSASSYNEQFF; DNA: TGCGCCAGCAGCCAAGATAGCGCGAGCTCCTACAATGAGCAGTTCTTC; D: .; V: TRBV4-3; size: .; J: TRBJ2-1
CDR3: CATSRARTGGGGYTF; DNA: TGTGCCACCAGCAGAGCCAGAACAGGGGGAGGAGGCTACACCTTC; D: TRBD1; V: TRBV15; size: .; J: TRBJ1-2
CDR3: CAIGQGRAGNTIYF; DNA: TGTGCCATCGGACAGGGAAGGGCTGGAAACACCATATATTTT; D: TRBD1; V: TRBV10-3; size: .; J: TRBJ1-3
CDR3: CASSQGSWGYTF; DNA: TGTGCCAGCAGCCAAGGGAGCTGGGGCTACACCTTC; D: .; V: TRBV3-1/TRBV3-2; size: .; J: TRBJ1-2
CDR3: CASSESGGRVTGELFF; DNA: TGTGCCAGCAGTGAATCCGGGGGGCGTGTGACCGGGGAGCTGTTTTTT; D: .; V: TRBV2; size: few; J: TRBJ2-2
CDR3: CASSLYGTSGPRSTDTQYF; DNA: TGTGCCAGCAGCTTGTACGGGACTAGCGGGCCACGTAGCACAGATACGCAGTATTTT; D: TRBD2; V: TRBV7-2; size: .; J: TRBJ2-3
CDR3: CASSPLRGAQRWTQHF; DNA: TGTGCCAGCAGTCCCCTACGGGGGGCGCAACGTTGGACCCAGCATTTT; D: .; V: TRBV28; size: .; J: TRBJ1-5
CDR3: CASSAGDRGTYEQYF; DNA: TGTGCCAGCAGCGCGGGGGACAGGGGAACCTACGAGCAGTACTTC; D: TRBD1; V: TRBV9; size: .; J: TRBJ2-7
CDR3: CASTGTQPQHF; DNA: TGTGCCAGCACAGGAACTCAGCCCCAGCATTTT; D: .; V: TRBV2; size: many; J: TRBJ1-5
CDR3: CASTPSGYGYTF; DNA: TGTGCCAGCACCCCTAGCGGCTATGGCTACACCTTC; D: .; V: TRBV12-3/TRBV12-4; size: .; J: TRBJ1-2
CDR3: CASSIDRGRSEAFF; DNA: TGTGCCAGCAGCATAGACAGGGGCAGGTCTGAAGCTTTCTTT; D: TRBD1; V: TRBV7-9; size: .; J: TRBJ1-1
CDR3: CASSKRSSLAGLYEQYF; DNA: TGTGCCAGCAGCAAAAGGTCGTCCCTAGCGGGCTTGTACGAGCAGTACTTC; D: TRBD2; V: TRBV7-2; size: .; J: TRBJ2-7
CDR3: CASSYLGGNQPQHF; DNA: TGTGCCAGCAGTTACCTGGGGGGAAATCAGCCCCAGCATTTT; D: .; V: TRBV6-5; size: .; J: TRBJ1-5
CDR3: CASSLLLAGPYEQYF; DNA: TGTGCCAGCAGCTTGCTCCTAGCGGGGCCCTACGAGCAGTACTTC; D: TRBD2; V: TRBV5-5; size: few; J: TRBJ2-7
CDR3: CASSPGLAGQQEQFF; DNA: TGTGCCAGCAGCCCCGGGCTAGCGGGGCAGCAGGAGCAGTTCTTC; D: TRBD2; V: TRBV27; size: .; J: TRBJ2-1
CDR3: CASSLAPGNEQYF; DNA: TGTGCCAGCAGTTTAGCGCCGGGGAACGAGCAGTACTTC; D: .; V: TRBV12-3/TRBV12-4; size: .; J: TRBJ2-7
CDR3: CASSAGTSGISEQYF; DNA: TGTGCCAGCAGTGCCGGGACTAGCGGGATTTCCGAGCAGTACTTC; D: TRBD2; V: TRBV6-2/TRBV6-3; size: .; J: TRBJ2-7
CDR3: CASSLGGTNTEAFF; DNA: TGTGCCAGCAGCTTAGGGGGCACGAACACTGAAGCTTTCTTT; D: TRBD1; V: TRBV5-5; size: .; J: TRBJ1-1
CDR3: CATSDDRVTDTQYF; DNA: TGTGCCACCAGTGACGACAGGGTCACAGATACGCAGTATTTT; D: TRBD1; V: TRBV24-1; size: once; J: TRBJ2-3
CDR3: CASSGGRGGNSPLHF; DNA: TGTGCCAGCAGCGGCGGGCGGGGGGGAAATTCACCCCTCCACTTT; D: .; V: TRBV2; size: .; J: TRBJ1-6
CDR3: CASSTPRGADTGELFF; DNA: TGTGCCAGCAGCACCCCCAGGGGGGCCGACACCGGGGAGCTGTTTTTT; D: .; V: TRBV6-6; size: .; J: TRBJ2-2
CDR3: CASSFRTGHTDTQYF; DNA: TGTGCCAGCAGCTTCCGGACAGGGCACACAGATACGCAGTATTTT; D: TRBD1; V: TRBV14; size: .; J: TRBJ2-3
CDR3: CASSFQGPGEAFF; DNA: TGTGCCAGCAGCTTCCAGGGGCCTGGTGAAGCTTTCTTT; D: .; V: TRBV5-5; size: .; J: TRBJ1-1
CDR3: CASSLGTSYNEQFF; DNA: TGTGCCAGCAGCTTGGGGACTTCCTACAATGAGCAGTTCTTC; D: .; V: TRBV5-5; size: .; J: TRBJ2-1
CDR3: CASSKGQTEAFF; DNA: TGTGCCAGTAGCAAAGGACAGACTGAAGCTTTCTTT; D: .; V: TRBV19; size: many; J: TRBJ1-1
CDR3: CASVELVNSPLHF; DNA: TGTGCCAGCGTAGAACTGGTTAATTCACCCCTCCACTTT; D: .; V: TRBV18; size: few; J: TRBJ1-6
CDR3: CATSRDWSYAADEQYF; DNA: TGTGCCACCAGCAGAGATTGGAGCTACGCGGCTGACGAGCAGTACTTC; D: .; V: TRBV15; size: once; J: TRBJ2-7
CDR3: CASGPRGQTKPYGYTF; DNA: TGTGCCAGCGGCCCCCGGGGACAGACTAAACCCTATGGCTACACCTTC; D: TRBD1; V: TRBV2; size: few; J: TRBJ1-2
CDR3: CASRPGKSRSETQYF; DNA: TGCGCCAGCAGGCCCGGGAAATCAAGGTCGGAGACCCAGTACTTC; D: .; V: TRBV5-1; size: .; J: TRBJ2-5
CDR3: CASSGAPSRSPLHF; DNA: TGTGCCAGCAGTGGAGCCCCAAGTCGTTCACCCCTCCACTTT; D: .; V: TRBV25-1; size: .; J: TRBJ1-6
CDR3: CASRGQPDQPQHF; DNA: TGTGCCAGCAGGGGGCAGCCAGATCAGCCCCAGCATTTT; D: .; V: TRBV28; size: once; J: TRBJ1-5
CDR3: CASSPPSWGVSTDTQYF; DNA: TGTGCCAGCAGCCCGCCCTCGTGGGGGGTTAGCACAGATACGCAGTATTTT; D: .; V: TRBV7-9; size: .; J: TRBJ2-3
CDR3: CASSYIPSNYGYTF; DNA: TGCGCCAGCAGCTACATACCTTCGAACTATGGCTACACCTTC; D: .; V: TRBV5-1; size: .; J: TRBJ1-2
CDR3: CASSLSASYKNIQYF; DNA: TGTGCCAGCAGCTTATCAGCGAGCTACAAAAACATTCAGTACTTC; D: .; V: TRBV7-2; size: many; J: TRBJ2-4
CDR3: CATSDLGRDKDEQFF; DNA: TGTGCCACCAGTGATTTGGGACGGGACAAAGATGAGCAGTTCTTC; D: .; V: TRBV24-1; size: .; J: TRBJ2-1
CDR3: CASSKLTSGGNTDTQYF; DNA: TGTGCCAGCAGCAAACTGACTAGCGGGGGAAATACAGATACGCAGTATTTT; D: TRBD2; V: TRBV7-2; size: .; J: TRBJ2-3
CDR3: CATLGGSKGDTQYF; DNA: TGTGCCACCCTGGGCGGGAGTAAGGGAGATACGCAGTATTTT; D: TRBD2; V: TRBV2; size: .; J: TRBJ2-3
CDR3: CASSPSGGGGTYEQYF; DNA: TGTGCCAGCAGTCCCTCGGGCGGGGGGGGGACCTACGAGCAGTACTTC; D: TRBD2; V: TRBV28; size: .; J: TRBJ2-7
CDR3: CASSLLAGRQPQHF; DNA: TGTGCCAGCAGTTTGCTGGCAGGGAGGCAGCCCCAGCATTTT; D: .; V: TRBV28; size: .; J: TRBJ1-5
CDR3: CASGRSDYSPLHF; DNA: TGTGCCAGCGGCCGGAGCGACTATTCACCCCTCCACTTT; D: .; V: TRBV28; size: .; J: TRBJ1-6
CDR3: CATSRVRGYDGTQYF; DNA: TGTGCCACCAGCAGAGTTAGGGGATACGATGGTACGCAGTATTTT; D: .; V: TRBV15; size: .; J: TRBJ2-3
CDR3: CASFGGGLYEQYF; DNA: TGTGCCTCGTTTGGGGGGGGTCTCTACGAGCAGTACTTC; D: TRBD2; V: TRBV12-3/TRBV12-4; size: .; J: TRBJ2-7
CDR3: CASSLYGTSGRASFSDTQYF; DNA: TGTGCCAGCAGCCTTTACGGGACTAGCGGGAGGGCCTCTTTCTCAGATACGCAGTATTTT; D: TRBD2; V: TRBV9; size: .; J: TRBJ2-3
CDR3: CASSQGSGAYTGELFF; DNA: TGTGCCAGCAGCCAAGGTAGCGGGGCGTACACCGGGGAGCTGTTTTTT; D: TRBD2; V: TRBV3-1/TRBV3-2; size: once; J: TRBJ2-2